Listed below are T cell receptor beta chains from one sample, sequenced in a study of T-cell reconstitution after alpha-beta-depleted transplantation in children. One entry per CDR3 protein, called by TCRdb with MiXCR from the PCR reads. The sample consists of about 32,000 distinct CDR3 sequences, approximately 7% of them appearing once. The specimen comprised peripheral blood, sampled 60 days after TCRalphabeta/CD19-depleted stem cell transplant. Every receptor here comes from a child younger than two who had a stem cell transplant for acute myeloid leukemia, so the T cells may come from the graft donor. CDR3s include the opening cysteine and the closing phenylalanine or tryptophan. The D gene is left open where the match is weak. Rows may omit the clone size; those that give it use once, few, many or a size class.

v_call,j_call,clone_size,d_call,cdr3_aa,cdr3_nt
TRBV27,TRBJ2-7,many,TRBD1,CASSLSGQIFYEQYF,TGTGCCAGCAGTTTATCGGGACAGATATTCTACGAGCAGTACTTC
TRBV11-2,TRBJ2-5,many,-,CASSLSVGPWETQYF,TGTGCCAGCAGCCTATCGGTCGGCCCGTGGGAGACCCAGTACTTC
TRBV11-2,TRBJ2-3,many,TRBD2,CASSLFGGVDTQYF,TGTGCCAGCAGCTTATTTGGGGGGGTAGATACGCAGTATTTT
TRBV6-5,TRBJ2-5,many,-,CAARGGNQETQYF,TGTGCCGCCAGGGGCGGGAACCAAGAGACCCAGTACTTC
TRBV11-2,TRBJ2-7,many,-,CASSSSGTTTNEQYF,TGTGCCAGCAGTTCTTCCGGGACGACCACCAACGAGCAGTACTTC
TRBV7-9,TRBJ1-5,many,TRBD1,CASSSGQGNQPQHF,TGTGCCAGCAGCTCGGGACAGGGGAATCAGCCCCAGCATTTT
TRBV5-4,TRBJ2-3,many,TRBD2,CASSLGTLGLAGATDTQYF,TGTGCCAGCAGCTTGGGTACTTTGGGACTAGCGGGAGCCACAGATACGCAGTATTTT
TRBV20-1,TRBJ2-7,many,TRBD1,CSARGQDSYEQYF,TGCAGTGCTAGGGGACAGGACTCCTACGAGCAGTACTTC
TRBV28,TRBJ2-1,many,TRBD2,CASSPLAGGQEEQFF,TGTGCCAGCAGTCCCCTAGCGGGAGGGCAGGAAGAGCAGTTCTTC
TRBV5-8,TRBJ2-5,many,-,CASSFEGGQETQYF,TGTGCCAGCAGCTTCGAAGGGGGACAAGAGACCCAGTACTTC
TRBV28,TRBJ1-1,many,-,CASSGQPVFTEAFF,TGTGCCAGCAGTGGACAGCCGGTTTTCACTGAAGCTTTCTTT
TRBV6-2/TRBV6-3,TRBJ2-4,many,-,CASSYSRYGNIQYF,TGTGCCAGCAGTTACTCGAGATATGGAAACATTCAGTACTTC
TRBV7-9,TRBJ1-4,many,-,CASSSGPATNEKLFF,TGTGCCAGCAGCTCCGGGCCTGCAACTAATGAAAAACTGTTTTTT
TRBV12-3/TRBV12-4,TRBJ2-3,-,-,CASSLDGASTDTQYF,TGTGCCAGCAGTTTAGACGGGGCTAGCACAGATACGCAGTATTTT
TRBV12-3/TRBV12-4,TRBJ2-7,many,-,CASSLGGSYEQYF,TGTGCCAGCAGTTTAGGGGGGTCCTACGAGCAGTACTTC
TRBV6-2/TRBV6-3,TRBJ1-3,many,-,CASSTGISGNTIYF,TGTGCCAGCAGTACGGGGATCTCTGGAAACACCATATATTTT
TRBV7-9,TRBJ1-6,many,-,CASSADLVSPLHF,TGTGCCAGCAGCGCGGACCTGGTTTCACCCCTCCACTTT
TRBV12-3/TRBV12-4,TRBJ2-1,-,-,CAFSPRGAIGGRPYNEQFF,TGTGCCTTCAGTCCTAGGGGGGCTATTGGCGGGAGACCCTACAATGAGCAGTTCTTC
TRBV12-3/TRBV12-4,TRBJ1-2,many,-,CASSLVRESSGYTF,TGTGCCAGCAGTTTAGTTCGGGAAAGCTCTGGCTACACCTTC
TRBV5-6,TRBJ1-6,medium-sized,TRBD1,CASSLTGDSPLHF,TGTGCCAGCAGCTTAACAGGGGATTCACCCCTCCACTTT
TRBV4-3,TRBJ2-7,many,-,CASSQALAPFYEQYF,TGCGCCAGCAGCCAAGCACTAGCACCGTTCTACGAGCAGTACTTC
TRBV15,TRBJ2-5,many,-,CATSPVGVEQETQYF,TGTGCCACCAGTCCGGTCGGGGTTGAACAAGAGACCCAGTACTTC
TRBV7-3,TRBJ1-1,many,TRBD1,CASSLGDRLNTEAFF,TGTGCCAGCAGCTTAGGGGACAGGTTGAACACTGAAGCTTTCTTT
TRBV10-3,TRBJ2-5,many,-,CAISEGAGLQETQYF,TGTGCCATCAGTGAGGGGGCGGGACTCCAAGAGACCCAGTACTTC
TRBV12-3/TRBV12-4,TRBJ2-3,many,-,CASSLRASTDTQYF,TGTGCCAGCAGTTTGCGAGCTAGCACAGATACGCAGTATTTT